This T cell receptor beta chain stems from a study of spatial heterogeneity in lung cancer. For the study at large: More beta-chain than alpha-chain sequences were consistently detected. In tumor regions TCR transcript counts correlated strongly with a matched bulk RNA-seq T cell module score.

Time point in this sample: sample taken at primary tumor resection. Whole RNA from tumor, nontumor lung or frozen PBMC was sequenced unsorted. Each CDR3 protein gets one entry after TCRdb re-called the 5' RACE reads with MiXCR. In the table there are roughly 2,100 distinct CDR3 sequences, approximately 22% of which are singletons. Points on this clonotype: What it binds is unknown.

Looked up from germline, CDR1 is SNHLY and CDR2 is FYNNEI. CDR3 length: 15 amino acids. V lost 8 bases and J 2 bases, leaving 18 bases between the germline ends. Study findings and constraints: Tumor mutation count correlated with how many alpha and beta TCRs expanded intratumorally.

Specimen: lung tumor tissue, collected at surgery. The rearrangement joins TRBV2 to TRBJ2-5, with D possibly being TRBD2 (5 bases). The sequence was obtained from a male donor with early-stage non-small cell lung cancer. CDR3 DNA: TGTGCCAGCCCAAACCCAAGCGGATCACAAGAGACCCAGTACTTC. Translating gives CASPNPSGSQETQYF.